The 5 T cell receptor beta chains in this list originate from one sample, sequenced in a study of T cell responses to AZD1222 COVID-19 vaccine. Method: immunoSEQ multiplex PCR; TCRdb's copy keeps in-frame clones and lacks some. The data contain more than 150,000 clones, roughly 90% of them singletons. Here the sequenced sample was peripheral blood, taken on day 0 of AZD1222 vaccination. The receptors were gathered from an adult in good health.

The chain is built from TRBV19 and TRBJ2-7, with unresolved D. Trimming pared 5 bases from V and 4 bases from J, leaving 9 bases between. The CDR3 length is 12 residues. Germline V gene sequence: CDR1 LNHDA, CDR2 SQIVND (reference sequence). As DNA, the CDR3 is TGTGCCAGTAGTCAACAAGGATACGAGCAGTACTTC. Translating it yields CASSQQGYEQYF.

This chain joins TRBV14 and TRBJ2-2, with TRBD2 matching over 9 bases. Germline V lookup: CDR1 SGHDN, CDR2 FVKESK. The CDR3 consists of 17 residues. The junction had 4 bases not matched to a gene; V was cut back by 1 base and J by 1 base. The CDR3 here is CASSQGIAGVNTGELFF. The CDR3 DNA is TGTGCCAGCAGCCAAGGGATAGCGGGAGTGAACACCGGGGAGCTGTTTTTT.

The genes are TRBV28 and TRBJ2-2; D is unclear. The CDR3 contains 12 residues. The V gene lost 3 bases and the J gene lost 6 bases, with 5 bases spanning the gap. In germline, CDR1 is MDHEN, CDR2 SYDVKM. In DNA form, the CDR3 reads TGTGCCAGCAGTTTCGGGCCCGGGGAGCTGTTTTTT. Protein sequence: CASSFGPGELFF. The complete variable domain, with remaining parts taken from reference TRBV28 and TRBJ2-2, reads DVKVTQSSRYLVKRTGEKVFLECVQDMDHENMFWYRQDPGLGLRLIYFSYDVKMKEKGDIPEGYSVSREKKERFSLILESASTNQTSMYLCASSFGPGELFFGEGSRLTVL.

The chain is built from TRBV6-2 or TRBV6-3 and TRBJ2-7; unclear D gene. Trimming pared 2 bases from V and 0 bases from J, leaving 8 bases between. Germline CDR1 MNHEY, CDR2 SVGEGT. The CDR3 runs 14 residues. The DNA of the CDR3 is TGTGCCAGCAGTTACAGTCCGAGCTCCTACGAGCAGTACTTC. Protein product: CASSYSPSSYEQYF.

V and J are TRBV5-6 and TRBJ2-3, with D uncertain. The CDR3 extends over 14 amino acids. Germline values: CDR1 SGHDT, CDR2 YYEEEE. V was clipped by 4 bases and J by 1 base, with 10 bases between them. The DNA for the CDR3 is TGTGCCAGCAGCCAAGGGATGGGCACAGATACGCAGTATTTT. Encoded protein: CASSQGMGTDTQYF. Together with reference TRBV5-6 and TRBJ2-3, the CDR3 gives the full variable domain: DAGVTQSPTHLIKTRGQQVTLRCSPKSGHDTVSWYQQALGQGPQFIFQYYEEEERQRGNFPDRFSGHQFPNYSSELNVNALLLGDSALYLCASSQGMGTDTQYFGPGTRLTVL.